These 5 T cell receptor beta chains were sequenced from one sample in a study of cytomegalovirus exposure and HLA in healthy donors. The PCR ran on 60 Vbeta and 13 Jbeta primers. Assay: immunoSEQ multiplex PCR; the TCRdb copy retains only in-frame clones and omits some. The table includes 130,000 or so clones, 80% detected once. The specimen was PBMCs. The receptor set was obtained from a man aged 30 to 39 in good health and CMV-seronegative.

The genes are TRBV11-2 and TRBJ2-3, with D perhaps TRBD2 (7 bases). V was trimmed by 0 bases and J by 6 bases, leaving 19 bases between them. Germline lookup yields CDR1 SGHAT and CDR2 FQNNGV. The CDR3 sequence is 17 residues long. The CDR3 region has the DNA TGTGCCAGCAGCTTAGAAAGCGGACGGGGGGCTAAGGATACGCAGTATTTT. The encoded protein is CASSLESGRGAKDTQYF.

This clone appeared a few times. DNA for the CDR3: TGTGCCAGCAGCCGAGACAGGTTCTACTACAATGAGCAGTTCTTC. Translating gives CASSRDRFYYNEQFF. This chain links TRBV11-2 with TRBJ2-1; possible D gene TRBD1, 6 bases. The CDR3 is made up of 15 amino acids. Germline assignment: CDR1 SGHAT and CDR2 FQNNGV. Trimming took 5 bases from V and 3 from J, leaving 14 bases between them.

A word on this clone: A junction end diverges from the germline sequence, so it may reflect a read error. The DNA for the CDR3 is TGTGCCAGCAGTTTATTTCGGGACAGCGGACGGCAGGACTTC. Protein sequence: CASSLFRDSGRQDF. V is TRBV28 and J is TRBJ2-5, with 7 bases aligning to TRBD1. CDR1 and CDR2 from the germline V gene are MDHEN and SYDVKM. This CDR3 is 14 amino acids long.

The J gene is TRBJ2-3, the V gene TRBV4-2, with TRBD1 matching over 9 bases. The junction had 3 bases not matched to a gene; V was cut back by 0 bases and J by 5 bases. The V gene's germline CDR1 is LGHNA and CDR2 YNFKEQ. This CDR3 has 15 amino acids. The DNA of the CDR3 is TGTGCCAGCAGCCAAGACGGACAGGGGCGAGATACGCAGTATTTT. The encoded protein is CASSQDGQGRDTQYF.

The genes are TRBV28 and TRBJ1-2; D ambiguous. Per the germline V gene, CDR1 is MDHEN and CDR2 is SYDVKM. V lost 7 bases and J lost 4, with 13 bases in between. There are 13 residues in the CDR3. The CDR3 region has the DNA TGTGCCAGCACCCCCAACCGGAGCTATGGCTACACCTTC. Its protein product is CASTPNRSYGYTF.